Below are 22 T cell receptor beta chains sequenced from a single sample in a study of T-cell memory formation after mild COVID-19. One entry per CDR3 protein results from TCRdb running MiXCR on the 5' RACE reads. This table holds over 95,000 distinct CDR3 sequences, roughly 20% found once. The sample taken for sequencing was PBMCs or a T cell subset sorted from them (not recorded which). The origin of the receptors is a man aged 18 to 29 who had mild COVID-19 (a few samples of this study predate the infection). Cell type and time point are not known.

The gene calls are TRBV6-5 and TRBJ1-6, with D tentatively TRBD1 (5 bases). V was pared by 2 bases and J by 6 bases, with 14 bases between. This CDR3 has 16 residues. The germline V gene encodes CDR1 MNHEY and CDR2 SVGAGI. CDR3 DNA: TGTGCCAGCAGTTACACCCTACAGGTTTCTAATTCACCCCTCCACTTT. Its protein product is CASSYTLQVSNSPLHF.

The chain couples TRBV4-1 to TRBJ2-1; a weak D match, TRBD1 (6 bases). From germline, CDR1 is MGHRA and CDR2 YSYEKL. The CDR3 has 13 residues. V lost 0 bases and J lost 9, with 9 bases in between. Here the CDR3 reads CASSQEGHPEQFF. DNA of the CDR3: TGCGCCAGCAGCCAAGAGGGACATCCTGAGCAGTTCTTC.

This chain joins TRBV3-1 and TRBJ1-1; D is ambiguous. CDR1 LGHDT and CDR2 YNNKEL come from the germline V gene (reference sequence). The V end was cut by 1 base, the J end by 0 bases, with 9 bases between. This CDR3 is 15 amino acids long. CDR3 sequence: CASSQGFALNTEAFF. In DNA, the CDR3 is TGTGCCAGCAGCCAAGGGTTTGCACTGAACACTGAAGCTTTCTTT.

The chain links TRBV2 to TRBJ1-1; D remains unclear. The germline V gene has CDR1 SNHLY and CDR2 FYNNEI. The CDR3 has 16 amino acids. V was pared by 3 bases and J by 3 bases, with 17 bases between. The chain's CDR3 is CASSEAGPLKDTEAFF. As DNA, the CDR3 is TGTGCCAGCAGTGAGGCGGGCCCCCTAAAGGACACTGAAGCTTTCTTT.

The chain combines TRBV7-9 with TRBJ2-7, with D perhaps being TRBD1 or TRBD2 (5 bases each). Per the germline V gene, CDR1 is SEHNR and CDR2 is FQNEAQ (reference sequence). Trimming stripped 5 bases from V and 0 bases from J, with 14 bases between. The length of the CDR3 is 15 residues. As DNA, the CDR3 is TGTGCCAGCAGCGCTGAGGGCAGGGTCTCCTACGAGCAGTACTTC. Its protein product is CASSAEGRVSYEQYF.

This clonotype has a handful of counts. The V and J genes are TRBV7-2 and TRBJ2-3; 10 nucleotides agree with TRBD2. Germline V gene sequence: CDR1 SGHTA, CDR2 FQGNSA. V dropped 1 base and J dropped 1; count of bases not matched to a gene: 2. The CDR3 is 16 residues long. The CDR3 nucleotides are TGTGCCAGCAGCTTAGACCTAGCGGGGGGCACAGATACGCAGTATTTT. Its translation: CASSLDLAGGTDTQYF.

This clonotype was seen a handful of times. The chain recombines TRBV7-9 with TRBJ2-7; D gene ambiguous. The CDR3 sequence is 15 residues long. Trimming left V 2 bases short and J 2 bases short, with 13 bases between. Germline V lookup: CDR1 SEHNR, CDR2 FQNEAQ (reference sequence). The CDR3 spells CASSLISEGAYEQYV. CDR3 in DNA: TGTGCCAGCAGCTTAATCTCCGAAGGCGCCTACGAGCAGTACGTC.

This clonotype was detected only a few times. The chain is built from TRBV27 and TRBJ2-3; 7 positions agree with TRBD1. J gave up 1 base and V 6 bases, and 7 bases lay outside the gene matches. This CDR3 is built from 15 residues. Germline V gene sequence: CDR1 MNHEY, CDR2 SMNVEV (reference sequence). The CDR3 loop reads CASRRTQGGTDTQYF. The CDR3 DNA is TGTGCCAGCAGGCGTACTCAGGGGGGCACAGATACGCAGTATTTT.

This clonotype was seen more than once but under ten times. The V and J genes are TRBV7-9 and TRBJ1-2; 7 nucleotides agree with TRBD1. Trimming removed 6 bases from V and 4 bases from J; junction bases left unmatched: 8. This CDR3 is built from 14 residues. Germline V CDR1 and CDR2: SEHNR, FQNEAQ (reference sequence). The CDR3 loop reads CASRGTGVSYGYTF. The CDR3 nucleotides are TGTGCCAGCAGGGGAACAGGGGTGTCCTATGGCTACACCTTC.

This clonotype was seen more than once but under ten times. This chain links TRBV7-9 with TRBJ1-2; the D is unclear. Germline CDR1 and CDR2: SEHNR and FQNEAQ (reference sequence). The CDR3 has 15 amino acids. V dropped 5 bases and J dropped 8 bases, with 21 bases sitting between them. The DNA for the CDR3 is TGTGCCAGCAGCAACAATACCAGCACACGGAGAGGCTACACCTTC. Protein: CASSNNTSTRRGYTF.

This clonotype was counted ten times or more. CDR3 in DNA: TGTGCCAGCAGCCCCGGGACATCCTCCTACGAGCAGTACTTC. Protein: CASSPGTSSYEQYF. V and J are TRBV9 and TRBJ2-7, with D tentatively TRBD1 (6 bases). Germline loops: CDR1 SGDLS, CDR2 YYNGEE. V lost 4 bases and J lost 0, with 11 bases in between. The CDR3 sequence is 14 residues long. Complete variable domain (other parts from reference TRBV9 and TRBJ2-7): DSGVTQTPKHLITATGQRVTLRCSPRSGDLSVYWYQQSLDQGLQFLIQYYNGEERAKGNILERFSAQQFPDLHSELNLSSLELGDSALYFCASSPGTSSYEQYFGPGTRLTVT.

DNA for the CDR3: TGTGCCAGCAGCGAAAGACAGGACGCCCTCAAGGGCAATCAGCCCCAGCATTTT. The encoded protein is CASSERQDALKGNQPQHF. The chain recombines TRBV7-8 with TRBJ1-5; D might be TRBD1 (6 bases). Germline lookup yields CDR1 SGHVS and CDR2 FQNEAQ. The CDR3 length is 18 residues. V was cut by 5 bases and J by 2 bases, with 22 bases left in between.

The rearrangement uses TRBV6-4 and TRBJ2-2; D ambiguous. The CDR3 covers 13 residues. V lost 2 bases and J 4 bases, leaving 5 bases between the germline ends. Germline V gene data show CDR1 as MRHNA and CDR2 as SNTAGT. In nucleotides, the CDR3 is TGTGCCAGCAGTGACCTTAGCACCGGGGAGCTGTTTTTT. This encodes CASSDLSTGELFF.

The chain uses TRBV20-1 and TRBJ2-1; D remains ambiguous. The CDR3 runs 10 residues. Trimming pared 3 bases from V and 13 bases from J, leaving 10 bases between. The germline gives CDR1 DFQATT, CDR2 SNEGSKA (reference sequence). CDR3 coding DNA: TGCAGTGCTAGGTGGGCTACACAGTTCTTC. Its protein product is CSARWATQFF.

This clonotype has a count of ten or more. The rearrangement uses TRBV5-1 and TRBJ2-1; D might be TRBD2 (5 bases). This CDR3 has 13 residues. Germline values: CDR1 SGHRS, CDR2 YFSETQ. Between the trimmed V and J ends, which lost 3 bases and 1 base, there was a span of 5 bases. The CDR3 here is CASSSGSYNEQFF. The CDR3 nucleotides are TGCGCCAGCAGCTCGGGATCCTACAATGAGCAGTTCTTC.

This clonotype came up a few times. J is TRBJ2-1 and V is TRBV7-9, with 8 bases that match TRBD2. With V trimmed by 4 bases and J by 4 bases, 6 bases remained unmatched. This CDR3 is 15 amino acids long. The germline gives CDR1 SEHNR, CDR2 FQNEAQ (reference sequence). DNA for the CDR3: TGTGCCAGCAGCTCCACTAGCGGATCTTACAATGAGCAGTTCTTC. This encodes CASSSTSGSYNEQFF.

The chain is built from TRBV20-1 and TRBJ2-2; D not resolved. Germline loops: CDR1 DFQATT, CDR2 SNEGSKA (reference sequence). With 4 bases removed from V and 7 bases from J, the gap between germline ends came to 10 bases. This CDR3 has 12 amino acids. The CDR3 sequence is CSAIGTGGELFF. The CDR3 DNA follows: TGCAGTGCTATTGGTACCGGCGGGGAGCTGTTTTTT.

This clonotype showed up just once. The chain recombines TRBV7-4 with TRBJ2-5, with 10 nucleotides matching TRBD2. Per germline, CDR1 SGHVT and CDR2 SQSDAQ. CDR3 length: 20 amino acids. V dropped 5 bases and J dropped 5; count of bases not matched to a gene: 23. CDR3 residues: CASSRIGGPCLAGDNETQYF. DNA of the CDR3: TGTGCCAGCAGCCGAATCGGTGGGCCATGTCTAGCGGGGGATAATGAGACCCAGTACTTC.

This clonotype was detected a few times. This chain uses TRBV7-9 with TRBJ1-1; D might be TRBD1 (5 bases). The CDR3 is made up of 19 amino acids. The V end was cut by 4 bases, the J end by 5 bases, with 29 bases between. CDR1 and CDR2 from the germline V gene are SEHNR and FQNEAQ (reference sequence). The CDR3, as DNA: TGTGCCAGCAGCTCAACTCGGGGCAGTAGTCGTCAGAGAGGTACTGAAGCTTTCTTT. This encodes CASSSTRGSSRQRGTEAFF.

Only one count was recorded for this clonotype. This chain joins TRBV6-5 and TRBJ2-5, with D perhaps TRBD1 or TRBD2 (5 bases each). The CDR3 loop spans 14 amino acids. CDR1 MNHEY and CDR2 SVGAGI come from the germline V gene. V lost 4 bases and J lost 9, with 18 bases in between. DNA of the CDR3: TGTGCCAGCAGTTTATGGGACGAGGGGCAGCCCCAGTACTTC. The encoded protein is CASSLWDEGQPQYF.

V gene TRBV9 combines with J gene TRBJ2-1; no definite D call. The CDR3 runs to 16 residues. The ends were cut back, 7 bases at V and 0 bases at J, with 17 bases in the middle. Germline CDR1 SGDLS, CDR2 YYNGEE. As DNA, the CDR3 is TGTGCCAGCTCCTCTCCCGGTCTTAGCTCCTACAATGAGCAGTTCTTC. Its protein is CASSSPGLSSYNEQFF.

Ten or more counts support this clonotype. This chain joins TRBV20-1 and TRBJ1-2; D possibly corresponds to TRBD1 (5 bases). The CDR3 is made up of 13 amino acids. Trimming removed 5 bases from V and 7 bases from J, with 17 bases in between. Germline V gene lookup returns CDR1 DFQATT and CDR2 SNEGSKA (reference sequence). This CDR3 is CSARSQGDVGYTF. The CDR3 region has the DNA TGCAGTGCTCGGTCCCAAGGGGATGTTGGCTACACCTTC.